A selection of T cell receptor beta chains follows, all from one sample in a study of shared T cell receptors in the human thymus. TCRdb's table, derived via immunoSEQ multiplex PCR, lists solely in-frame clones and lacks some. The sample contains some 660,000 clones, about 87% of which appear only once. These sequences were also reported in another study, on human thymus T cells.

The specimen was thymocytes. The receptor source for this set is a boy younger than two with a congenital heart defect. Both conserved end residues are part of each CDR3. Each record gives: CDR3 protein, CDR3 DNA, J gene, D gene, clone size, V gene. A D gene is named only where the DNA matches it firmly. Part of the rows lack a size; the others show once, few, many or a class for expanded clones.

CDR3: CASSPDRGRSEQYF
DNA: TGTGCCAGCAGCCCGGACAGGGGGCGGAGTGAGCAGTACTTC
J: TRBJ2-7
D: TRBD1
size: NA
V: TRBV27

CDR3: CASSLVAQSGGYTF
DNA: TGTGCCAGCAGCTTAGTAGCTCAATCGGGTGGCTACACCTTC
J: TRBJ1-2
D: NA
size: NA
V: TRBV7-2

CDR3: CASSLSGDSGNTIYF
DNA: TGTGCCAGCAGCTTGTCAGGGGACTCTGGAAACACCATATATTTT
J: TRBJ1-3
D: NA
size: NA
V: TRBV5-5

CDR3: CASSKPQGGQPQHF
DNA: TGTGCCAGCAGCAAACCTCAGGGAGGTCAGCCCCAGCATTTT
J: TRBJ1-5
D: NA
size: NA
V: TRBV21-1

CDR3: CASNNRVRGETQYF
DNA: TGTGCCAGCAATAACAGGGTTCGTGGAGAGACCCAGTACTTC
J: TRBJ2-5
D: NA
size: NA
V: TRBV6-5

CDR3: CATLTGGWGEQYF
DNA: TGTGCCACCCTGACAGGGGGCTGGGGCGAGCAGTACTTC
J: TRBJ2-7
D: TRBD1
size: NA
V: TRBV6-1

CDR3: CASSPNRRNTEAFF
DNA: TGTGCCAGCAGTCCTAACAGGAGGAACACTGAAGCTTTCTTT
J: TRBJ1-1
D: NA
size: NA
V: TRBV28

CDR3: CASTRLAGVGAETQYF
DNA: TGCGCCAGCACTCGGCTGGCGGGAGTGGGGGCAGAGACCCAGTACTTC
J: TRBJ2-5
D: NA
size: NA
V: TRBV5-1

CDR3: CAISEILDRGRQPQHF
DNA: TGTGCCATCAGTGAGATCTTAGACAGGGGGCGACAGCCCCAGCATTTT
J: TRBJ1-5
D: TRBD1
size: NA
V: TRBV10-3

CDR3: CASSDRVPNTGELFF
DNA: TGTGCCAGCAGTGACAGGGTCCCAAACACCGGGGAGCTGTTTTTT
J: TRBJ2-2
D: NA
size: NA
V: TRBV25-1

CDR3: CASSQDKSWGYTF
DNA: TGTGCCAGCAGCCAAGATAAGAGTTGGGGCTACACCTTC
J: TRBJ1-2
D: NA
size: NA
V: TRBV4-2

CDR3: CASSLTSLGTADYEQYF
DNA: TGTGCCAGCAGCTTGACTTCACTAGGGACTGCCGACTACGAGCAGTACTTC
J: TRBJ2-7
D: NA
size: NA
V: TRBV7-2

CDR3: CASSPSGGPSNEQFF
DNA: TGTGCCAGCAGCCCTAGCGGGGGGCCGAGCAATGAGCAGTTCTTC
J: TRBJ2-1
D: TRBD2
size: few
V: TRBV5-5

CDR3: CSVYRDWRGLRYGYTF
DNA: TGCAGCGTCTACCGGGACTGGAGGGGGCTACGCTATGGCTACACCTTC
J: TRBJ1-2
D: TRBD1
size: NA
V: TRBV29-1

CDR3: CASSPDRGQPQHF
DNA: TGTGCCAGCAGCCCTGACAGGGGTCAGCCCCAGCATTTT
J: TRBJ1-5
D: TRBD1
size: NA
V: TRBV5-4

CDR3: CASSQRRGMGDTQYF
DNA: TGCGCCAGCAGCCAACGCAGGGGGATGGGAGATACGCAGTATTTT
J: TRBJ2-3
D: TRBD1
size: NA
V: TRBV4-1

CDR3: CASSLSGSYNEQFF
DNA: TGTGCCAGCAGCTTATCAGGGTCCTACAATGAGCAGTTCTTC
J: TRBJ2-1
D: NA
size: NA
V: TRBV11-3

CDR3: CASSLKGWGSTDTQYF
DNA: TGTGCCAGCAGCTTAAAGGGGTGGGGAAGCACAGATACGCAGTATTTT
J: TRBJ2-3
D: NA
size: NA
V: TRBV7-8

CDR3: CASRLRSPTDGDTIYF
DNA: TGTGCCAGCAGACTAAGATCCCCTACAGACGGGGACACCATATATTTT
J: TRBJ1-3
D: NA
size: NA
V: TRBV28

CDR3: CAWSAYRGKGTGELFF
DNA: TGTGCCTGGAGTGCCTACAGGGGGAAAGGTACCGGGGAGCTGTTTTTT
J: TRBJ2-2
D: TRBD1
size: NA
V: TRBV30

CDR3: CASSLVVANTEAFF
DNA: TGTGCCAGCAGCTTAGTCGTAGCGAACACTGAAGCTTTCTTT
J: TRBJ1-1
D: NA
size: NA
V: TRBV9

CDR3: CASVTTGTAGANVLTF
DNA: TGTGCCAGCGTTACAACCGGGACAGCTGGGGCCAACGTCCTGACTTTC
J: TRBJ2-6
D: TRBD1
size: few
V: TRBV28

CDR3: CASSLLGALARNQAFF
DNA: TGTGCCAGCAGCTTACTAGGGGCATTGGCACGAAACCAAGCTTTCTTT
J: TRBJ1-1
D: NA
size: NA
V: TRBV7-9

CDR3: CASSVQEGDGTPLHF
DNA: TGTGCCAGCAGTGTCCAAGAGGGTGATGGGACACCCCTCCACTTT
J: TRBJ1-6
D: NA
size: NA
V: TRBV6-1

CDR3: CASSLGSRERGYNEQFF
DNA: TGTGCCAGCAGCTTAGGTAGCCGGGAGCGGGGCTACAATGAGCAGTTCTTC
J: TRBJ2-1
D: TRBD2
size: NA
V: TRBV7-8

CDR3: CASSQGKLRGEQFF
DNA: TGTGCCAGCAGCCAAGGAAAGTTAAGGGGTGAGCAGTTCTTC
J: TRBJ2-1
D: NA
size: once
V: TRBV14

CDR3: CASSLEWAGEETQYF
DNA: TGTGCCAGCTCCCTAGAATGGGCAGGGGAAGAGACCCAGTACTTC
J: TRBJ2-5
D: NA
size: NA
V: TRBV18

CDR3: CASSQDYGGAPGGPGELFF
DNA: TGCGCCAGCAGCCAAGATTATGGGGGGGCACCCGGGGGTCCCGGGGAGCTGTTTTTT
J: TRBJ2-2
D: NA
size: NA
V: TRBV4-1

CDR3: CASSETGSYNEQFF
DNA: TGTGCCAGCAGCGAGACAGGCTCCTACAATGAGCAGTTCTTC
J: TRBJ2-1
D: NA
size: NA
V: TRBV11-3

CDR3: CAWTAGEYGYTF
DNA: TGTGCCTGGACGGCAGGGGAGTATGGCTACACCTTC
J: TRBJ1-2
D: NA
size: NA
V: TRBV30

CDR3: CASSQGRLAGAMEKLFF
DNA: TGCGCCAGCAGCCAAGGCAGGTTGGCAGGGGCGATGGAAAAACTGTTTTTT
J: TRBJ1-4
D: NA
size: NA
V: TRBV4-3

CDR3: CASRLDSSNQPQHF
DNA: TGTGCCAGCAGATTAGACAGTAGCAATCAGCCCCAGCATTTT
J: TRBJ1-5
D: NA
size: NA
V: TRBV2

CDR3: CASSEDRADTGELFF
DNA: TGCGCCAGCAGTGAGGACAGGGCCGACACCGGGGAGCTGTTTTTT
J: TRBJ2-2
D: TRBD1
size: NA
V: TRBV10-2

CDR3: CSVPGQGPTEAFF
DNA: TGCAGCGTTCCCGGACAGGGCCCCACTGAAGCTTTCTTT
J: TRBJ1-1
D: TRBD1
size: NA
V: TRBV29-1

CDR3: CASSQEEGQSSGANVLTF
DNA: TGTGCCAGCAGCCAAGAGGAGGGACAGAGCTCTGGGGCCAACGTCCTGACTTTC
J: TRBJ2-6
D: NA
size: NA
V: TRBV14

CDR3: CASSLVVLAGAYEQYF
DNA: TGTGCCAGCAGCTTGGTTGTGCTAGCGGGGGCCTACGAGCAGTACTTC
J: TRBJ2-7
D: TRBD2
size: NA
V: TRBV5-5

CDR3: CASSQMLDRISNEQYF
DNA: TGCGCCAGCAGCCAAATGCTCGACAGGATAAGCAACGAGCAGTACTTC
J: TRBJ2-7
D: NA
size: NA
V: TRBV4-1

CDR3: CAISESRDRGRGETQYF
DNA: TGTGCCATCAGTGAGTCTCGGGACAGGGGGCGAGGAGAGACCCAGTACTTC
J: TRBJ2-5
D: TRBD1
size: NA
V: TRBV10-3

CDR3: CASSVTSGRGEQFF
DNA: TGCGCCAGCAGCGTGACTAGCGGGAGGGGTGAGCAGTTCTTC
J: TRBJ2-1
D: TRBD2
size: NA
V: TRBV5-1

CDR3: CASRSADYSYEQYF
DNA: TGTGCCAGCCGCAGCGCGGACTACTCCTACGAGCAGTACTTC
J: TRBJ2-7
D: NA
size: NA
V: TRBV11-2

CDR3: CASSQAGGPHEQYF
DNA: TGTGCCAGCAGTCAAGCGGGAGGGCCCCACGAGCAGTACTTC
J: TRBJ2-7
D: TRBD2
size: once
V: TRBV6-5

CDR3: CASSQEGQGGADTQYF
DNA: TGCGCCAGCAGCCAAGAAGGACAGGGTGGAGCGGATACGCAGTATTTT
J: TRBJ2-3
D: TRBD1
size: NA
V: TRBV4-3

CDR3: CASSGTGTGANVLTF
DNA: TGTGCCAGCAGCGGGACAGGGACTGGGGCCAACGTCCTGACTTTC
J: TRBJ2-6
D: TRBD1
size: NA
V: TRBV13

CDR3: CASSRTGSYEQYF
DNA: TGTGCCAGCAGCCGGACAGGATCCTACGAGCAGTACTTC
J: TRBJ2-7
D: TRBD1
size: NA
V: TRBV28

CDR3: CASSPDRGTDTQYF
DNA: TGTGCCAGCAGTCCAGACAGAGGCACAGATACGCAGTATTTT
J: TRBJ2-3
D: NA
size: once
V: TRBV2

CDR3: CASRRRDRYNEQFF
DNA: TGTGCCAGCAGGCGCCGGGACAGGTACAATGAGCAGTTCTTC
J: TRBJ2-1
D: TRBD1
size: NA
V: TRBV5-6

CDR3: CASSLPGLANEQFF
DNA: TGTGCCAGCAGTTTACCGGGACTAGCCAATGAGCAGTTCTTC
J: TRBJ2-1
D: TRBD2
size: NA
V: TRBV27

CDR3: CASSSVGEVNTEAFF
DNA: TGTGCCAGCAGTTCCGTAGGGGAAGTGAACACTGAAGCTTTCTTT
J: TRBJ1-1
D: NA
size: NA
V: TRBV28